The 29 T cell receptor beta chains below come from one sample, sequenced in a study of OX40 agonist ivuxolimab in advanced cancers. Profiled with immunoSEQ multiplex PCR; TCRdb holds only in-frame clones, not every one. The sample yields some 52,000 clones, over 70% seen once. The source was CD4+ or CD8+ T cells sorted from blood, collected in a trial of the OX40 agonist ivuxolimab. The receptors were sampled from an adult with an advanced solid tumor such as melanoma, head and neck, liver or kidney cancer.

The sample holds one count of this clone. This chain links TRBV28 with TRBJ1-1; 8 bases agree with TRBD1. CDR1 is MDHEN and CDR2 is SYDVKM in the germline V gene. The V and J ends lost 5 bases and 4 bases, in that order; junction bases with no gene match: 9. This CDR3 comprises 15 residues. The CDR3 here is CASSIPDRESTEAFF. The DNA for the CDR3 is TGTGCCAGCAGTATCCCGGACAGGGAATCCACTGAAGCTTTCTTT. Drawing the rest from reference TRBV28 and TRBJ1-1, the complete variable domain is DVKVTQSSRYLVKRTGEKVFLECVQDMDHENMFWYRQDPGLGLRLIYFSYDVKMKEKGDIPEGYSVSREKKERFSLILESASTNQTSMYLCASSIPDRESTEAFFGQGTRLTVV.

The gene calls are TRBV7-3 and TRBJ1-1; D is unclear. This CDR3 is built from 13 residues. V shed 5 bases and J shed 7 bases, with 14 bases lying between them. The germline V gene has CDR1 SGHTA and CDR2 FQGTGA. The CDR3 nucleotides read TGTGCCAGCAGCATAGGACCCGGGGTTGAAGCTTTCTTT. Translated: CASSIGPGVEAFF.

The V gene is TRBV7-2, the J gene TRBJ2-1; a weak D match, TRBD1 (5 bases). Trimming took off 4 bases at V and 5 bases at J, with 12 bases between the two ends. The CDR3 is 14 residues long. Germline V gene sequence: CDR1 SGHTA, CDR2 FQGNSA. The CDR3 loop is CASSSRVTNNEQFF. CDR3 DNA: TGTGCCAGCAGCTCCAGGGTGACCAACAATGAGCAGTTCTTC.

This chain links TRBV5-6 with TRBJ2-7; D possibly uses TRBD1 or TRBD2 (5 bases each). This CDR3 is built from 13 residues. Trimming removed 4 bases at V and 3 bases at J, with 11 bases between. The germline gives CDR1 SGHDT, CDR2 YYEEEE. CDR3 protein: CASSKGGGYEQYF. DNA for the CDR3: TGTGCCAGCAGCAAGGGTGGGGGCTACGAGCAGTACTTC.

This chain uses TRBV6-1 with TRBJ2-7; D tentatively fits TRBD1 or TRBD2 (5 bases each). Deletions cut 1 base from V and 1 base from J, with 11 bases between. The CDR3 consists of 15 residues. The V gene's germline CDR1 is MNHNS and CDR2 SASEGT. CDR3 bases: TGTGCCAGCAGTGAAGGAGGGGCAGGGTCCTACGAGCAGTACGTC. This sequence encodes CASSEGGAGSYEQYV.

This chain connects TRBV19 to TRBJ2-7; a weak D match, TRBD2 (6 bases). The germline V gene encodes CDR1 LNHDA and CDR2 SQIVND (reference sequence). V was cut by 5 bases and J by 2 bases, with 13 bases left in between. This CDR3 has 14 residues. The CDR3 DNA reads as TGTGCCAGTAGTCCGGACTACTCCCCCTACGAGCAGTACTTC. Translation gives CASSPDYSPYEQYF.

In its sample, this clone was seen once. The gene calls are TRBV29-1 and TRBJ2-7; TRBD2 aligns across 9 bases. The J segment lost 5 bases and the V segment lost 7 bases, leaving 9 bases of the junction unmatched. Looked up from germline, CDR1 is SQVTM and CDR2 is ANQGSEA. The CDR3 is 13 amino acids. The CDR3 is CSGLAGEYDEQYF. For the CDR3, the DNA is TGCAGCGGATTAGCGGGAGAGTACGACGAGCAGTACTTC.

The rearrangement joins TRBV4-1 to TRBJ1-5; TRBD1 agrees at 7 bases. Unmatched junction bases numbered 6, after V lost 4 bases and J lost 3 bases. CDR3 length: 15 residues. The germline gives CDR1 MGHRA, CDR2 YSYEKL. This CDR3 is CASSRPGTVNQPQHF. The DNA for the CDR3 is TGCGCCAGCAGCCGCCCCGGGACAGTCAATCAGCCCCAGCATTTT.

The chain is built from TRBV7-2 and TRBJ1-5; no clear D. The CDR3 sequence is 12 residues long. V lost 6 bases, J lost 9 bases, and 12 bases lay in between. CDR1 is SGHTA, CDR2 FQGNSA, per germline. The CDR3 reads CASRESSGPQHF. For the CDR3, the DNA is TGTGCCAGCAGGGAATCCTCGGGGCCCCAGCATTTT.

This clone was seen a single time. This chain connects TRBV27 to TRBJ2-5; a weak D match, TRBD2 (7 bases). V lost 2 bases to trimming and J lost 5 bases, with 18 bases between them. CDR1 and CDR2 (germline): MNHEY, SMNVEV (reference sequence). The CDR3 sequence is 16 residues long. The CDR3 DNA reads as TGTGCCAGCAGTTTAGGGATACAAGGGGGGGCCGAGACCCAGTACTTC. This translates into CASSLGIQGGAETQYF.

The CDR3 loop reads CASSQDRGTYEQYF. In DNA form, the CDR3 reads TGCGCCAGCAGCCAAGATCGGGGGACCTACGAGCAGTACTTC. The chain has TRBV4-1 and TRBJ2-7, with a tentative D call TRBD2 (6 bases). Germline V gene sequence: CDR1 MGHRA, CDR2 YSYEKL. The CDR3 loop spans 14 amino acids. V lost 0 bases and J lost 2, with 8 bases in between.

The chain is built from TRBV5-1 and TRBJ2-7, with D perhaps matching TRBD1 (6 bases). Germline V gives CDR1 SGHRS, CDR2 YFSETQ. With 5 bases removed from V and 1 base from J, the gap between germline ends came to 10 bases. The CDR3 spans 13 residues. CDR3 sequence (DNA): TGCGCCAGCAGTATCAGGGGTTCCTACGAGCAGTACTTC. Its protein is CASSIRGSYEQYF.

This clone was observed a single time. The CDR3: CASSSGLDTDTQYF. The CDR3 DNA follows: TGTGCCAGCAGCTCGGGACTAGACACAGATACGCAGTATTTT. The J gene is TRBJ2-3, the V gene TRBV5-4, with 8 bases lining up with TRBD2. CDR3 length: 14 amino acids. Germline lookup yields CDR1 SGHNT and CDR2 YYREEE (reference sequence). Trimming at V came to 3 bases and at J to 2 bases, leaving 2 bases not matched to a gene.

This clone was picked up a small number of times. This chain connects TRBV4-3 to TRBJ2-1; no definite D call. This CDR3 has 14 amino acids. Looked up from germline, CDR1 is LGHNA and CDR2 is YSLEER. V was clipped by 6 bases and J by 0 bases, with 9 bases between them. DNA for the CDR3: TGCGCCAGCAGGCCTAGTCTCTCCTACAATGAGCAGTTCTTC. This sequence encodes CASRPSLSYNEQFF.

The rearrangement links TRBV19 to TRBJ2-1; 13 positions agree with TRBD2. Germline-derived CDR1 and CDR2 are LNHDA and SQIVND (reference sequence). Trimming cost V 2 bases and J 5 bases; bases outside gene matches: 6. This CDR3 comprises 17 residues. CDR3 amino acids: CASSIRIGLAGDNEQFF. Here the CDR3 DNA reads TGTGCCAGTAGTATAAGGATTGGACTAGCGGGAGACAATGAGCAGTTCTTC.

V usage is TRBV4-2 and J usage is TRBJ2-1, with 11 nucleotides matching TRBD2. Germline V gene sequence: CDR1 LGHNA, CDR2 YNFKEQ. J gave up 2 bases and V 0 bases, and 3 bases lay outside the gene matches. The CDR3 extends over 17 amino acids. The CDR3 DNA sequence: TGTGCCAGCAGCCAAGAGTTTAGCGGGGGGGCCTACAATGAGCAGTTCTTC. This gives the protein CASSQEFSGGAYNEQFF.

The chain has TRBV12-5 and TRBJ1-2; maybe TRBD1 (6 bases). Germline CDR1 reads LGHNT; CDR2 reads FRNRAP. The CDR3 sequence is 20 residues long. V was cut by 0 bases and J by 4 bases, with 27 bases left in between. CDR3 in amino acids: CASGLVIQRGGLQELYGYTF. CDR3 sequence (DNA): TGTGCTAGTGGTTTGGTCATTCAACGGGGGGGCCTACAGGAGCTCTATGGCTACACCTTC.

The V gene is TRBV10-1, the J gene TRBJ2-3; 9 nucleotides match TRBD2. The ends lost 3 bases at V and 6 bases at J; junction bases unmatched: 7. The CDR3 loop spans 15 amino acids. The germline CDR1 and CDR2 sequences are WNHNN and SYGVQD (reference sequence). The CDR3 spells CASSEIAGARDTQYF. For the CDR3, the DNA is TGCGCCAGCAGTGAAATAGCGGGGGCCAGGGATACGCAGTATTTT.

This clone was recorded only once. This chain joins TRBV7-9 and TRBJ1-2; maybe TRBD1 (6 bases). Deletions cut 8 bases from V and 4 bases from J, with 11 bases between. The CDR3 has 12 residues. CDR1 and CDR2 (germline): SEHNR, FQNEAQ (reference sequence). The CDR3 DNA sequence: TGTGCCAGCTTCCGGACAGTCTATGGCTACACCTTC. Translation: CASFRTVYGYTF.

The chain carries TRBV5-1 and TRBJ2-3; TRBD2 agrees at 8 bases. V shed 6 bases and J 2 bases; nucleotides not matched to a gene: 8. This CDR3 comprises 15 residues. In germline, CDR1 is SGHRS, CDR2 YFSETQ. Here the CDR3 reads CASTFSGASTDTQYF. CDR3 coding DNA: TGCGCCAGCACCTTTAGCGGGGCGTCCACAGATACGCAGTATTTT.

This chain joins TRBV7-3 and TRBJ2-5, with 9 bases lining up with TRBD2. CDR3 size: 16 residues. J gave up 1 base and V 5 bases, and 8 bases lay outside the gene matches. CDR1 is SGHTA, CDR2 FQGTGA, per germline. CDR3 region: CASSPGVAGVQETQYF. For the CDR3, the DNA is TGTGCCAGCAGCCCCGGGGTAGCGGGGGTCCAAGAGACCCAGTACTTC.

CDR3 in DNA: TGCAGCGTAGACCCGACTAGCGGGAGTCATGAGCAGTTCTTC. The encoded protein is CSVDPTSGSHEQFF. J is TRBJ2-1 and V is TRBV29-1; 12 bases map to TRBD2. The CDR3 runs to 14 residues. The germline CDR1 and CDR2 sequences are SQVTM and ANQGSEA. The V gene end was trimmed by 6 bases and the J gene end by 8 bases; junction bases not matched to a gene: 8.

This clone has more than one count but fewer than ten. This sequence joins TRBV30 and TRBJ1-5; TRBD1 might be the D (5 bases). Germline loops: CDR1 GTSNPN, CDR2 SVGIG (reference sequence). The CDR3 contains 13 residues. Deletions cut 0 bases from V and 5 bases from J, with 8 bases between. In DNA form, the CDR3 reads TGTGCCTGGAGTGTTAGCAGGGATCAGCCCCAGCATTTT. Residues: CAWSVSRDQPQHF.

The CDR3 region is CASRVDRFRNQPQHF. In DNA, the CDR3 is TGTGCCAGCAGAGTAGACCGCTTCCGCAATCAGCCCCAGCATTTT. The J gene is TRBJ1-5, the V gene TRBV2; no clear D. V was cut by 6 bases and J by 2 bases, with 14 bases left in between. Germline assignment: CDR1 SNHLY and CDR2 FYNNEI. The CDR3 consists of 15 residues.

This chain joins TRBV11-2 and TRBJ2-7; D perhaps matches TRBD2 (6 bases). This CDR3 comprises 18 residues. Between the trimmed V and J ends, which lost 3 bases and 3 bases, there was a span of 24 bases. CDR1 and CDR2 from the germline V gene are SGHAT and FQNNGV. The chain's CDR3 is CASSFNALLRDGFYEQYF. DNA for the CDR3: TGTGCCAGCAGCTTCAACGCCCTTTTGCGGGACGGATTCTACGAGCAGTACTTC.

The chain couples TRBV5-6 to TRBJ2-7, with 8 positions matching TRBD1. Germline V gives CDR1 SGHDT, CDR2 YYEEEE. V lost 4 bases, J lost 7 bases, and 7 bases stayed unmatched. The CDR3 runs to 13 residues. As DNA, the CDR3 is TGTGCCAGCAGCCGAACAGGGGGAGGAGAGCAGTACGTC. Encoded protein: CASSRTGGGEQYV.

V usage is TRBV19 and J usage is TRBJ2-1, with 9 bases that match TRBD1. The CDR3 loop spans 18 amino acids. V gave up 5 bases and J gave up 9 bases; unmatched junction bases: 20. Germline V CDR1 and CDR2: LNHDA, SQIVND (reference sequence). The CDR3 sequence is CASSFPPGQGIGVGEQFF. CDR3 DNA: TGTGCCAGTAGTTTCCCCCCGGGACAGGGTATAGGGGTGGGTGAGCAGTTCTTC.

This rearrangement joins TRBV27 to TRBJ2-1; 11 bases align to TRBD2. The length of the CDR3 is 15 residues. Germline CDR1 reads MNHEY; CDR2 reads SMNVEV (reference sequence). With 3 bases clipped from V and 8 bases from J, the junction kept 6 bases outside the gene matches. The CDR3 loop reads CASSLGLAGGDEQFF. The CDR3 DNA follows: TGTGCCAGCAGTTTGGGGCTAGCGGGGGGTGATGAGCAGTTCTTC.

This clone was seen a handful of times. The chain links TRBV21-1 to TRBJ1-5. TRBV21-1 corresponds to a pseudogene. The CDR3 consists of 17 residues. The CDR3 DNA reads TGTGCCAGCAGCAAAGCGAGGCAGTCGGTTAGCAATCAGCCCCAGCATTTT. Encoded protein: CASSKARQSVSNQPQHF.